This TCR beta chain was retrieved from a study of patients and donors after allogeneic stem cell transplantation. Trimming cost V 2 bases and J 7 bases, with 20 bases left between them. The CDR3 length is 16 residues. CDR1 is DFQATT, CDR2 SNEGSKA, per germline (reference sequence). This clonotype was seen a few times. MiXCR was run by TCRdb on the RT-PCR reads, yielding one entry per CDR3 protein. Here the sample spans about a million distinct CDR3 sequences, more than 15% being singletons. Sequenced material: blood, either unsorted or a sorted T cell fraction (not recorded which). This sequence originates from a human donor who was either an allogeneic HSCT recipient or a stem cell or donor lymphocyte infusion donor (not recorded which). It is not recorded whose cells these are; they may come from a transplant donor. The chain carries TRBV20-1 and TRBJ2-2; D assignment may be TRBD1 or TRBD2 (7 bases each). The CDR3 coding sequence is TGCAGTGCTAGATCCCCAGGGGGGGCGTACCTCGGGGAGCTGTTTTTT. This encodes CSARSPGGAYLGELFF.